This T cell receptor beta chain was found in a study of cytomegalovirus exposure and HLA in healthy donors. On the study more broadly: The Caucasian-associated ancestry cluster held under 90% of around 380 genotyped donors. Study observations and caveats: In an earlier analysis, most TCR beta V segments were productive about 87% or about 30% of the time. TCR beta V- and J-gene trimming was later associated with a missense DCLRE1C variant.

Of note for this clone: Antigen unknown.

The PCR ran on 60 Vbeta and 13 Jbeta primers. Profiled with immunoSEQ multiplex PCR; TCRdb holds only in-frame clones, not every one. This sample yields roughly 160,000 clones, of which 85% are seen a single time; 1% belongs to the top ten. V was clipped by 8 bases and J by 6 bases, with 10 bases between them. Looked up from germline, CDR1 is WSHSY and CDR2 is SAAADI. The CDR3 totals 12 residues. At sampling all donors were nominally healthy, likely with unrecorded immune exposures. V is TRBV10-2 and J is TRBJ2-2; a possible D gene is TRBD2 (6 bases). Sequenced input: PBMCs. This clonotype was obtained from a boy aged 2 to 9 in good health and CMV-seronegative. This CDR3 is CASRGLAGELFF. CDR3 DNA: TGCGCCAGCCGGGGGTTAGCCGGGGAGCTGTTTTTT.